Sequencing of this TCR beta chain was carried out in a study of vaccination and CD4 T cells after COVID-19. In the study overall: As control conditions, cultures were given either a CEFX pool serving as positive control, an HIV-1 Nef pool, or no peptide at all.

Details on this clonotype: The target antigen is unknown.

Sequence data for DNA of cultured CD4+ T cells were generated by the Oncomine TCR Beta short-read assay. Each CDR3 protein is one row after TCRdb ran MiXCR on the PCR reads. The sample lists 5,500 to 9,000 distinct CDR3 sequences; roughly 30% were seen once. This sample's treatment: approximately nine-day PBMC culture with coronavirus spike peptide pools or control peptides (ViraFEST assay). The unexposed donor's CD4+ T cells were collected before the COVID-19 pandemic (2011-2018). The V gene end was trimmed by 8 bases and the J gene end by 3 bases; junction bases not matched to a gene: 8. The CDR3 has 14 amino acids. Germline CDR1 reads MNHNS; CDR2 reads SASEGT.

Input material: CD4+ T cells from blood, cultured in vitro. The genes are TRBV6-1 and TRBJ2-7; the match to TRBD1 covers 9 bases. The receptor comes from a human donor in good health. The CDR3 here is CASASGQGLYEQYF. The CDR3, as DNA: TGTGCCAGCGCCTCGGGACAGGGCCTCTACGAGCAGTACTTC.